Listed below are T cell receptor beta chains from one sample, sequenced in a study of T cell responses to AZD1222 COVID-19 vaccine. Assay: immunoSEQ multiplex PCR; the TCRdb copy retains only in-frame clones and omits some. The sample gives about 73,000 clones, about 91% of which show up once; approximately 9.3% is in the top ten. Sequencing was performed on peripheral blood, taken 28 days after the second AZD1222 dose. The receptors come from an adult who received the AZD1222 COVID-19 vaccine. Both conserved end residues are part of each CDR3. The D gene is left open where the match is weak. Clone size is shown for a subset of rows, as once, few, many or a class of expanded clone.

v_gene: TRBV2; abundance: NA; d_gene: TRBD1; j_gene: TRBJ1-6; CDR3nt: TGTGCCAGCAGTTCATTACAGGGGGCCAATTCACCCCTCCACTTT; CDR3aa: CASSSLQGANSPLHF
v_gene: TRBV29-1; abundance: NA; d_gene: NA; j_gene: TRBJ2-2; CDR3nt: TGCAGCGTTGAAGAGTGGGCTGGCACCGGGGAGCTGTTTTTT; CDR3aa: CSVEEWAGTGELFF
v_gene: TRBV29-1; abundance: few; d_gene: NA; j_gene: TRBJ2-1; CDR3nt: TGCAGCGTTGATGGGGTATCAACAGGCGGGACCCATTACAATGAGCAGTTCTTC; CDR3aa: CSVDGVSTGGTHYNEQFF
v_gene: TRBV19; abundance: NA; d_gene: TRBD1; j_gene: TRBJ1-2; CDR3nt: TGTGCCAGTAGTATCCGAGGACAGGGAAATTTCTATGGCTACACCTTC; CDR3aa: CASSIRGQGNFYGYTF
v_gene: TRBV10-3; abundance: NA; d_gene: TRBD2; j_gene: TRBJ2-5; CDR3nt: TGTGCCATCAGTGGACTAGCGGGCGAAGAGACCCAGTACTTC; CDR3aa: CAISGLAGEETQYF
v_gene: TRBV7-9; abundance: NA; d_gene: TRBD1; j_gene: TRBJ1-1; CDR3nt: TGTGCCAGCAGCTTAGTTGAGGGACAGGGAGAAGGGACTGAAGCTTTCTTT; CDR3aa: CASSLVEGQGEGTEAFF
v_gene: TRBV2; abundance: once; d_gene: NA; j_gene: TRBJ2-2; CDR3nt: TGTGCCAGCAGTGTTGCGGGGGCGTACACCGGGGAGCTGTTTTTT; CDR3aa: CASSVAGAYTGELFF
v_gene: TRBV28; abundance: NA; d_gene: NA; j_gene: TRBJ1-3; CDR3nt: TGTGCCAGCAGTGGACAGAGCTCTGGAAACACCATATATTTT; CDR3aa: CASSGQSSGNTIYF
v_gene: TRBV5-1; abundance: few; d_gene: NA; j_gene: TRBJ1-2; CDR3nt: TGCGCCAGCAGCGACGGGGGCAGGGCCCATGGCTACACCTTC; CDR3aa: CASSDGGRAHGYTF
v_gene: TRBV3-1/TRBV3-2; abundance: NA; d_gene: NA; j_gene: TRBJ2-4; CDR3nt: TGTGCCAGCAGCCAAGAAATCCACCCCAAGAACATTCAGTACTTC; CDR3aa: CASSQEIHPKNIQYF
v_gene: TRBV7-2; abundance: NA; d_gene: TRBD1; j_gene: TRBJ1-5; CDR3nt: TGTGCCAGCAGCTTAGGGTCAACAGGGGTCCAGCCCCAGCATTTT; CDR3aa: CASSLGSTGVQPQHF
v_gene: TRBV6-5; abundance: NA; d_gene: TRBD1; j_gene: TRBJ1-1; CDR3nt: TGTGCCAGCATTGGAGACAGGGCCAAGACTGAAGCTTTCTTT; CDR3aa: CASIGDRAKTEAFF
v_gene: TRBV18; abundance: NA; d_gene: NA; j_gene: TRBJ2-5; CDR3nt: TGTGCCAGCTCACCTTCGATCCAAGAGACCCAGTACTTC; CDR3aa: CASSPSIQETQYF
v_gene: TRBV5-1; abundance: NA; d_gene: NA; j_gene: TRBJ1-3; CDR3nt: TGCGCCAGCAGCCGCACCGAAGGGCGTGGAAACACCATATATTTT; CDR3aa: CASSRTEGRGNTIYF
v_gene: TRBV9; abundance: NA; d_gene: NA; j_gene: TRBJ1-1; CDR3nt: TGTGCCAGCAGCGTAGTGGGGGCTATGAACACTGAAGCTTTCTTT; CDR3aa: CASSVVGAMNTEAFF
v_gene: TRBV7-2; abundance: NA; d_gene: NA; j_gene: TRBJ1-5; CDR3nt: TGTGCCAGCAGCCCCCCTAATCAGCCCCAGCATTTT; CDR3aa: CASSPPNQPQHF
v_gene: TRBV27; abundance: NA; d_gene: NA; j_gene: TRBJ1-1; CDR3nt: TGTGCCAGCAGTTTATCAGGAATTGGCACTGAAGCTTTCTTT; CDR3aa: CASSLSGIGTEAFF
v_gene: TRBV7-3; abundance: NA; d_gene: NA; j_gene: TRBJ2-1; CDR3nt: TGTGCCAGCAGCTTAAGGGGGACGAGCTCCTACAATGAGCAGTTCTTC; CDR3aa: CASSLRGTSSYNEQFF
v_gene: TRBV27; abundance: once; d_gene: NA; j_gene: TRBJ1-1; CDR3nt: TGTGCCAGCAGTCCCGGGCCTCGGGGGAACACTGAAGCTTTCTTT; CDR3aa: CASSPGPRGNTEAFF
v_gene: TRBV9; abundance: NA; d_gene: TRBD2; j_gene: TRBJ2-5; CDR3nt: TGTGCCAGCAGCCCCACTAGCGGGGGATCCCAAGAGACCCAGTACTTC; CDR3aa: CASSPTSGGSQETQYF
v_gene: TRBV9; abundance: few; d_gene: NA; j_gene: TRBJ2-1; CDR3nt: TGTGCCAGCAGCAAGTTAGGGACCCCCTCACGGGATGAGCAGTTCTTC; CDR3aa: CASSKLGTPSRDEQFF
v_gene: TRBV2; abundance: NA; d_gene: NA; j_gene: TRBJ2-3; CDR3nt: TGTGCCAGCAGGGGGCCAGAGACAGATACGCAGTATTTT; CDR3aa: CASRGPETDTQYF
v_gene: TRBV18; abundance: NA; d_gene: NA; j_gene: TRBJ1-4; CDR3nt: TGTGCCAGCTCTACAGAGGGCAGGGAGGAAAAACTGTTTTTT; CDR3aa: CASSTEGREEKLFF
v_gene: TRBV5-4; abundance: NA; d_gene: NA; j_gene: TRBJ1-1; CDR3nt: TGTGCCAGCAGCTTGAAGGTACAGGGGAACACTGAAGCTTTCTTT; CDR3aa: CASSLKVQGNTEAFF
v_gene: TRBV2; abundance: NA; d_gene: NA; j_gene: TRBJ1-4; CDR3nt: TGTGCCAGCGTACCAGGGGAGGTTAGGCAACTGTTTTTT; CDR3aa: CASVPGEVRQLFF
v_gene: TRBV6-2/TRBV6-3; abundance: NA; d_gene: NA; j_gene: TRBJ2-7; CDR3nt: TGTGCCAGCAGTTACGGGCTAGCGTCCGAGCAGTACTTC; CDR3aa: CASSYGLASEQYF
v_gene: TRBV6-5; abundance: NA; d_gene: NA; j_gene: TRBJ1-4; CDR3nt: TGTGCCAGCAGCTCAGCGCGGGGGGCAGGGGAAAAACTGTTTTTT; CDR3aa: CASSSARGAGEKLFF
v_gene: TRBV3-1/TRBV3-2; abundance: NA; d_gene: TRBD2; j_gene: TRBJ2-3; CDR3nt: TGTGCCAGCAGCCAAGCCGGGGACTACACAGATACGCAGTATTTT; CDR3aa: CASSQAGDYTDTQYF
v_gene: TRBV4-1; abundance: NA; d_gene: TRBD2; j_gene: TRBJ2-3; CDR3nt: TGCGCCAGCAGCCAAGATAGGACGGGGGGTTTAACAGATACGCAGTATTTT; CDR3aa: CASSQDRTGGLTDTQYF
v_gene: TRBV27; abundance: NA; d_gene: NA; j_gene: TRBJ2-3; CDR3nt: TGTGCCAGCAGTTTACGGCAGGGAACAGATACGCAGTATTTT; CDR3aa: CASSLRQGTDTQYF
v_gene: TRBV27; abundance: NA; d_gene: NA; j_gene: TRBJ2-7; CDR3nt: TGTGCCAGCAGGAATTTAGGGTCGGCGGAGACCTACGAGCAGTACTTC; CDR3aa: CASRNLGSAETYEQYF
v_gene: TRBV5-1; abundance: NA; d_gene: NA; j_gene: TRBJ1-1; CDR3nt: TGCGCCAGCAGCCCTTCCCCTACAAGGGACACTGAAGCTTTCTTT; CDR3aa: CASSPSPTRDTEAFF
v_gene: TRBV9; abundance: NA; d_gene: NA; j_gene: TRBJ1-2; CDR3nt: TGTGCCAGCAGCGTAGGAAGATCCTATGGCTACACCTTC; CDR3aa: CASSVGRSYGYTF
v_gene: TRBV18; abundance: NA; d_gene: NA; j_gene: TRBJ1-5; CDR3nt: TGTGCCAGCTCACCCGGGCGGAGAGGCAATCAGCCCCAGCATTTT; CDR3aa: CASSPGRRGNQPQHF
v_gene: TRBV15; abundance: once; d_gene: NA; j_gene: TRBJ1-4; CDR3nt: TGTGCCACCAGCAGAGATAAGGATGGGAGGAAAAAACTGTTTTTT; CDR3aa: CATSRDKDGRKKLFF
v_gene: TRBV19; abundance: NA; d_gene: NA; j_gene: TRBJ2-1; CDR3nt: TGTGCCAGTACCAAGGGGGACTGGGGCAACAATGAGCAGTTCTTC; CDR3aa: CASTKGDWGNNEQFF
v_gene: TRBV19; abundance: NA; d_gene: NA; j_gene: TRBJ2-2; CDR3nt: TGTGCCAGTAGTAAGGGGCAGTCGGCCACCGGGGAGCTGTTTTTT; CDR3aa: CASSKGQSATGELFF
v_gene: TRBV6-2/TRBV6-3; abundance: NA; d_gene: NA; j_gene: TRBJ1-1; CDR3nt: TGTGCCAGCAGCGTACTCCGGGGGAACACTGAAGCTTTCTTT; CDR3aa: CASSVLRGNTEAFF
v_gene: TRBV19; abundance: NA; d_gene: NA; j_gene: TRBJ2-7; CDR3nt: TGTGCCAGTAGTATCGGGGGTCCCGAGCAGTACTTC; CDR3aa: CASSIGGPEQYF
v_gene: TRBV11-3; abundance: NA; d_gene: NA; j_gene: TRBJ1-2; CDR3nt: TGTGCCAGCAGCTTAGGGGGGGGCGCCGCGCGGGCGTGTAGCTATGGCTACACCTTC; CDR3aa: CASSLGGGAARACSYGYTF
v_gene: TRBV7-2; abundance: NA; d_gene: TRBD2; j_gene: TRBJ2-2; CDR3nt: TGTGCCAGCAGGCGGACTAGCGGGAACACCGGGGAGCTGTTTTTT; CDR3aa: CASRRTSGNTGELFF
v_gene: TRBV5-4; abundance: NA; d_gene: NA; j_gene: TRBJ2-6; CDR3nt: TGTGCCAGCAGCTCGCCGAGACGCGTCGGGGCCAACGTCCTGACTTTC; CDR3aa: CASSSPRRVGANVLTF
v_gene: TRBV19; abundance: NA; d_gene: NA; j_gene: TRBJ1-1; CDR3nt: TGTGCCAGTAGCACCCAAAGGGACACTGAAGCTTTCTTT; CDR3aa: CASSTQRDTEAFF
v_gene: TRBV6-2/TRBV6-3; abundance: NA; d_gene: NA; j_gene: TRBJ2-4; CDR3nt: TGTGCCAGCAGTTACGGGGAAAACATTCAGTACTTC; CDR3aa: CASSYGENIQYF
v_gene: TRBV3-1/TRBV3-2; abundance: NA; d_gene: NA; j_gene: TRBJ2-7; CDR3nt: TGTGCCAGCAGCCAAGATCTGGGGGCGGGATACGAGCAGTACTTC; CDR3aa: CASSQDLGAGYEQYF
v_gene: TRBV5-6; abundance: NA; d_gene: NA; j_gene: TRBJ2-7; CDR3nt: TGTGCCAGCAGCCTACCGTCGACTAGTCAGGCGCAGTACTTC; CDR3aa: CASSLPSTSQAQYF
v_gene: TRBV28; abundance: NA; d_gene: TRBD1; j_gene: TRBJ1-5; CDR3nt: TGTGCCAGCATTGGGTGGGACAGGGGTTCATCCTTCAATCAGCCCCAGCATTTT; CDR3aa: CASIGWDRGSSFNQPQHF
v_gene: TRBV6-5; abundance: NA; d_gene: NA; j_gene: TRBJ2-3; CDR3nt: TGTGCCATCTCTGAAAGGGGACCGTTCGATACGCAGTATTTT; CDR3aa: CAISERGPFDTQYF
v_gene: TRBV19; abundance: once; d_gene: TRBD1; j_gene: TRBJ2-3; CDR3nt: TGTGCCAGTAGCCTGGACAGGGGCACAGATACGCAGTATTTT; CDR3aa: CASSLDRGTDTQYF
v_gene: TRBV9; abundance: NA; d_gene: NA; j_gene: TRBJ1-3; CDR3nt: TGTGCCAGCAGCGTGGGGGGCCCCTCTGGAAACACCATATATTTT; CDR3aa: CASSVGGPSGNTIYF